The 17 T cell receptor beta chains below were found in one sample sequenced in a study of cytomegalovirus exposure and HLA in healthy donors. Researchers ran the PCR with 60 Vbeta and 13 Jbeta primers. TCRdb's table, derived via immunoSEQ multiplex PCR, lists solely in-frame clones and lacks some. The sample holds about 110,000 clones, about 80% seen once. Specimen: PBMCs. The receptor source for this set is a female donor in good health and CMV-seropositive.

This chain joins TRBV18 and TRBJ1-1; 9 bases match TRBD1. From germline, CDR1 is KGHSH and CDR2 LQKENI. The CDR3 is 15 amino acids. V gave up 5 bases and J gave up 1 base; unmatched junction bases: 5. CDR3 region: CASSSTGGGNTEAFF. The CDR3, as DNA: TGTGCCAGCTCATCTACAGGGGGCGGGAACACTGAAGCTTTCTTT.

This clone was recorded once. This chain uses TRBV7-2 with TRBJ2-3, with 8 bases lining up with TRBD2. Germline-derived CDR1 and CDR2 are SGHTA and FQGNSA. This CDR3 region has 15 residues. V was pared by 5 bases and J by 3 bases, with 7 bases of the junction left unmatched. The CDR3 DNA reads as TGTGCCAGCAGCATACTAGCGGTGGGTACAGATACGCAGTATTTT. This gives the protein CASSILAVGTDTQYF. Variable domain in full (rest from reference TRBV7-2 and TRBJ2-3): GAGVSQSPSNKVTEKGKDVELRCDPISGHTALYWYRQSLGQGLEFLIYFQGNSAPDKSGLPSDRFSAERTGGSVSTLTIQRTQQEDSAVYLCASSILAVGTDTQYFGPGTRLTVL.

This clone was picked up a small number of times. The chain is built from TRBV9 and TRBJ2-3; 8 positions agree with TRBD1. From germline, CDR1 is SGDLS and CDR2 YYNGEE. After removal of 7 bases from V and 6 bases from J, the junction contained 13 bases not matched to a gene. This CDR3 contains 15 residues. The DNA for the CDR3 is TGTGCCAGCGACCGGACAGGGAGTATGTTTGATACGCAGTATTTT. Encoded protein: CASDRTGSMFDTQYF.

V and J are TRBV4-1 and TRBJ1-3, with TRBD1 matching 8 bases. CDR3 length: 19 amino acids. Trimming at V came to 3 bases and at J to 1 base, leaving 14 bases not matched to a gene. Germline V lookup: CDR1 MGHRA, CDR2 YSYEKL. The CDR3 sequence: CASSQGTGPARPSGNTIYF. CDR3 nucleotides: TGCGCCAGCAGCCAGGGGACAGGTCCGGCGAGGCCGTCTGGAAACACCATATATTTT.

V and J are TRBV13 and TRBJ1-2; the D gene is possibly TRBD1 (6 bases). The germline V and J ends were trimmed by 0 bases and 1 base, with 9 bases remaining between them. This CDR3 region has 15 residues. Germline V gene lookup returns CDR1 PRHDT and CDR2 FYEKMQ (reference sequence). DNA of the CDR3: TGTGCCAGCAGCTTAGGACAGGGATATAACTATGGCTACACCTTC. It encodes CASSLGQGYNYGYTF.

V gene TRBV7-9 combines with J gene TRBJ1-2, with D possibly TRBD1 on 6 matching bases. This CDR3 region has 14 residues. The germline V gene encodes CDR1 SEHNR and CDR2 FQNEAQ (reference sequence). V shed 6 bases and J shed 7 bases, with 18 bases lying between them. Here the CDR3 DNA reads TGTGCCAGCAGTCAACAGGGATTTTTAACTGGCTACACCTTC. It yields the protein CASSQQGFLTGYTF. The whole variable domain, filled in from reference TRBV7-9 and TRBJ1-2, reads DTGVSQNPRHKITKRGQNVTFRCDPISEHNRLYWYRQTLGQGPEFLTYFQNEAQLEKSRLLSDRFSAERPKGSFSTLEIQRTEQGDSAMYLCASSQQGFLTGYTFGSGTRLTVV.

This clone was seen just once. This sequence joins TRBV7-9 and TRBJ2-7; D is perhaps TRBD2 (6 bases). Germline CDR1 is SEHNR and CDR2 is FQNEAQ (reference sequence). There are 14 residues in the CDR3. Trimming took off 3 bases at V and 0 bases at J, with 9 bases between the two ends. As DNA, the CDR3 is TGTGCCAGCAGCTTTGGCGGGAACTCCTACGAGCAGTACTTC. Translating gives CASSFGGNSYEQYF.

The chain carries TRBV18 and TRBJ2-7; a possible D gene is TRBD2 (7 bases). In germline, CDR1 is KGHSH, CDR2 LQKENI. Trimming pared 8 bases from V and 9 bases from J, leaving 26 bases between. CDR3 length: 15 residues. DNA for the CDR3: TGTGCCAGCCACCGCAGCGGGACACTCGGAGTAGGGCAGTACTTC. Amino acids: CASHRSGTLGVGQYF.

The CDR3 bases are TGTGCCAGCAGCTTACTTAGCGGGAGGGCCGGAGATACGCAGTATTTT. Protein: CASSLLSGRAGDTQYF. V and J are TRBV7-2 and TRBJ2-3; TRBD2 agrees at 11 bases. The CDR3 is 16 amino acids. J gave up 5 bases and V 2 bases, and 6 bases lay outside the gene matches. CDR1 is SGHTA, CDR2 FQGNSA, per germline. The whole variable domain, filled in from reference TRBV7-2 and TRBJ2-3, reads GAGVSQSPSNKVTEKGKDVELRCDPISGHTALYWYRQSLGQGLEFLIYFQGNSAPDKSGLPSDRFSAERTGGSVSTLTIQRTQQEDSAVYLCASSLLSGRAGDTQYFGPGTRLTVL.

The rearrangement links TRBV6-1 to TRBJ2-7; the D is unclear. Germline V gene lookup returns CDR1 MNHNS and CDR2 SASEGT. The CDR3 is 14 residues long. Trimming pared 11 bases from V and 1 base from J, leaving 18 bases between. The CDR3: CAARSGLNSYEQYF. CDR3 nucleotide sequence: TGTGCCGCCCGATCCGGTCTGAATTCCTACGAGCAGTACTTC.

A single count supports this clone. The chain combines TRBV30 with TRBJ2-7; 10 bases match TRBD1. The CDR3 extends over 13 amino acids. Germline V CDR1 and CDR2: GTSNPN, SVGIG (reference sequence). V was pared by 5 bases and J by 2 bases, with 3 bases of the junction left unmatched. The CDR3 nucleotides are TGTGCCTGGGGGGGACAGGGGCCCTACGAGCAGTACTTC. Its protein product is CAWGGQGPYEQYF.

A note on this clone: The same CDR3 is also encoded by other DNA sequences in this sample. The chain is built from TRBV28 and TRBJ1-2, with a weak D call TRBD1 (6 bases). Trimming left V 5 bases short and J 1 base short, with 8 bases between. CDR1 and CDR2 (germline): MDHEN, SYDVKM. The CDR3 runs to 13 residues. CDR3 nucleotide sequence: TGTGCCAGCAGTCTACAGGGTAACTATGGCTACACCTTC. Translated: CASSLQGNYGYTF.

The genes are TRBV25-1 and TRBJ1-2, with no clear D. V was pared by 7 bases and J by 8 bases, with 20 bases between. The CDR3 runs to 14 residues. Germline CDR1 is MGHDK and CDR2 is SYGVNS. CDR3 DNA sequence: TGTGCCAGCACCCGAGGTCCGGGAAGCACCGGCTACACCTTC. Translation: CASTRGPGSTGYTF.

In DNA, the CDR3 is TGTGCCAGTAGTCTCGAGCGCGGGATGTCTTCCAATGAGCAGTTCTTC. Protein sequence: CASSLERGMSSNEQFF. The V gene is TRBV19, the J gene TRBJ2-1, with TRBD2 as a possible D gene (6 bases). The ends were cut back, 5 bases at V and 6 bases at J, with 20 bases in the middle. Germline CDR1 and CDR2: LNHDA and SQIVND (reference sequence). The length of the CDR3 is 16 residues.

The rearrangement joins TRBV28 to TRBJ2-7, with a weak D call TRBD2 (6 bases). The CDR3 consists of 15 residues. The germline gives CDR1 MDHEN, CDR2 SYDVKM. V was cut by 7 bases and J by 4 bases, with 20 bases left in between. CDR3 in amino acids: CASKGDGAGRYEQYF. The CDR3 DNA reads TGTGCCAGCAAAGGTGACGGGGCAGGGAGGTACGAGCAGTACTTC.

This clone was found a few times. V gene TRBV19 combines with J gene TRBJ2-1; 10 bases are a match to TRBD2. Germline CDR1 is LNHDA and CDR2 is SQIVND (reference sequence). This CDR3 region has 14 residues. Trimming took 3 bases from V and 10 from J; bases not matched to a gene: 6. CDR3 protein: CASSISSGGGEQFF. The CDR3 coding sequence is TGTGCCAGTAGTATCTCTAGCGGGGGTGGGGAGCAGTTCTTC.

The genes are TRBV2 and TRBJ1-6; the D is unclear. Germline assignment: CDR1 SNHLY and CDR2 FYNNEI. The CDR3 has 15 amino acids. V dropped 7 bases and J dropped 1 base, with 11 bases sitting between them. CDR3 sequence: CASIAEWSYNSPLHF. CDR3 nucleotide sequence: TGTGCCAGCATCGCTGAGTGGTCCTATAATTCACCCCTCCACTTT.